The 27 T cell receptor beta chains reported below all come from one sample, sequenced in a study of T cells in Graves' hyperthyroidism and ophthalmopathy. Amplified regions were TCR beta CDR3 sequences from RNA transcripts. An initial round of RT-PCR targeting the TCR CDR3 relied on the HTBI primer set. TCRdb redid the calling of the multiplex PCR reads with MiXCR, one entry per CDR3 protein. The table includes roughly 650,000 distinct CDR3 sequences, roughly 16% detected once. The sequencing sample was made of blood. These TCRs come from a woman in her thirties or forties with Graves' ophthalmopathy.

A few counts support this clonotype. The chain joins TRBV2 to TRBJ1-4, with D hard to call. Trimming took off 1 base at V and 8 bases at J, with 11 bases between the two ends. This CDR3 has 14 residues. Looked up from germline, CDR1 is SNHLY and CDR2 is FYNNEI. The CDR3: CASSEGWASEKLFF. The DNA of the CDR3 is TGTGCCAGCAGTGAAGGGTGGGCAAGCGAAAAACTGTTTTTT.

The CDR3 sequence: CASSALFGGTDTQYF. For the CDR3, the DNA is TGTGCCAGCAGTGCCCTATTTGGTGGCACAGATACGCAGTATTTT. The rearrangement links TRBV28 to TRBJ2-3, with D unclear. Trimming stripped 5 bases from V and 1 base from J, with 13 bases between. This CDR3 comprises 15 residues. The germline CDR1 and CDR2 sequences are MDHEN and SYDVKM. Full variable domain (rest looked up from reference TRBV28 and TRBJ2-3): DVKVTQSSRYLVKRTGEKVFLECVQDMDHENMFWYRQDPGLGLRLIYFSYDVKMKEKGDIPEGYSVSREKKERFSLILESASTNQTSMYLCASSALFGGTDTQYFGPGTRLTVL.

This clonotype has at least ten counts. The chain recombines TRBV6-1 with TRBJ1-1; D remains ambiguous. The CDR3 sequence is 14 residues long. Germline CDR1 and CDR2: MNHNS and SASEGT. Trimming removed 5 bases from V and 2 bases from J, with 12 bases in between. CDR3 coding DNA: TGTGCCAGCAGTAAAACCGACGGTAACACTGAAGCTTTCTTT. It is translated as CASSKTDGNTEAFF.

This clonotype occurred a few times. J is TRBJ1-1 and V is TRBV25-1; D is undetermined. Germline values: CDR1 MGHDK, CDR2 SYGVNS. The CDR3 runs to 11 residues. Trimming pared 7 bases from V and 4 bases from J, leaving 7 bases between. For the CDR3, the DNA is TGTGCCAGCACCATCCGCACTGAAGCTTTCTTT. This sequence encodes CASTIRTEAFF.

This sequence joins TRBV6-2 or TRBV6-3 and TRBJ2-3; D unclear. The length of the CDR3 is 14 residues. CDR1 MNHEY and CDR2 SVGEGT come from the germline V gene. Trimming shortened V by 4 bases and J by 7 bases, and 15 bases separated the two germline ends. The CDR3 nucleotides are TGTGCCAGCAGTTCCCCGCCCGAGCTAAATACGCAGTATTTT. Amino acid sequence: CASSSPPELNTQYF.

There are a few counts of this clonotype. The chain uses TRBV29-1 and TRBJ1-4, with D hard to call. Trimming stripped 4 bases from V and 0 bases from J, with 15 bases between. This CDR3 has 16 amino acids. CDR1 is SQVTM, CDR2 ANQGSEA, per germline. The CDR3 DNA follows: TGCAGCGTTGCCCTTTTTAGGGATGCAACTAATGAAAAACTGTTTTTT. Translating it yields CSVALFRDATNEKLFF.

Written as DNA, the CDR3 is TGTGCCAGCAGCCAAGTCCAGGAACTAGCCAAAAACATTCAGTACTTC. It encodes CASSQVQELAKNIQYF. The rearrangement links TRBV7-3 to TRBJ2-4, with D hard to call. The germline CDR1 and CDR2 sequences are SGHTA and FQGTGA. This CDR3 has 16 amino acids. Between the trimmed V and J ends, which lost 5 bases and 0 bases, there was a span of 14 bases.

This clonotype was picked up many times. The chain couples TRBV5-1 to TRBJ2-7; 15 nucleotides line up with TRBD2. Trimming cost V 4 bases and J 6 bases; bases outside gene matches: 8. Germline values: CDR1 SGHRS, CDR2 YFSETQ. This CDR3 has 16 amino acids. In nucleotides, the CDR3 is TGCGCCAGCAGCAGGGGACTAGCGGGAGGTTTGGGCGAGCAGTACTTC. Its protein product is CASSRGLAGGLGEQYF.

The CDR3 sequence: CASSPREGRAFEKLFF. The CDR3 DNA reads TGTGCCAGTAGTCCGCGCGAGGGACGGGCATTTGAAAAACTGTTTTTT. The gene calls are TRBV19 and TRBJ1-4; D is possibly TRBD1 (5 bases). CDR1 is LNHDA, CDR2 SQIVND, per germline (reference sequence). CDR3 length equals 16 residues. V lost 5 bases and J 7 bases, leaving 20 bases between the germline ends.

CDR3: CASSYSRRVANTGELFF. CDR3 sequence (DNA): TGTGCCAGCAGTTACTCTCGGCGGGTAGCGAACACCGGGGAGCTGTTTTTT. The chain combines TRBV6-6 with TRBJ2-2; D perhaps matches TRBD2 (5 bases). The CDR3 has 17 residues. The V gene lost 0 bases and the J gene lost 0 bases, with 11 bases spanning the gap. Germline V lookup: CDR1 MNHNY, CDR2 SVGAGI (reference sequence).

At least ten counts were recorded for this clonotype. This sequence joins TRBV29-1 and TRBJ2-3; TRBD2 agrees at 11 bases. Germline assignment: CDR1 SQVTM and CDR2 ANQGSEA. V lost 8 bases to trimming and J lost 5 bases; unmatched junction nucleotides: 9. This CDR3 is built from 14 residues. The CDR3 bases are TGCAGCAGTGTTTCTAGCGGGAGGTTAGATACGCAGTATTTT. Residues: CSSVSSGRLDTQYF.

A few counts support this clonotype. DNA for the CDR3: TGCAGTGCTAACCAGGGGGCTGCTCAGCCCCAGCATTTT. It translates to CSANQGAAQPQHF. The chain combines TRBV20-1 with TRBJ1-5, with TRBD1 matching over 8 bases. V lost 4 bases, J lost 6 bases, and 5 bases stayed unmatched. Germline CDR1 and CDR2: DFQATT and SNEGSKA (reference sequence). CDR3 length equals 13 residues.

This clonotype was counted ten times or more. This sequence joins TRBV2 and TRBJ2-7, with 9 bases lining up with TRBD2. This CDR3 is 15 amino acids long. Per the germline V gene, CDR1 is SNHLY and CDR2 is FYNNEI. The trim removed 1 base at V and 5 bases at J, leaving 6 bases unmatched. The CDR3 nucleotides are TGTGCCAGCAGTGAAGGCCTAGCGGGAAAGAACGAGCAGTACTTC. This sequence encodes CASSEGLAGKNEQYF. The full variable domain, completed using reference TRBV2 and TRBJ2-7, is EPEVTQTPSHQVTQMGQEVILRCVPISNHLYFYWYRQILGQKVEFLVSFYNNEISEKSEIFDDQFSVERPDGSNFTLKIRSTKLEDSAMYFCASSEGLAGKNEQYFGPGTRLTVT.

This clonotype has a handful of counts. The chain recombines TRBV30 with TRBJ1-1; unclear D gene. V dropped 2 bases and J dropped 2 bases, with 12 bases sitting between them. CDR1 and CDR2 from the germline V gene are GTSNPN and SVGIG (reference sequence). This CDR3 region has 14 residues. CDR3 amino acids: CAWSPEVGNTEAFF. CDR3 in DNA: TGTGCCTGGAGTCCCGAGGTGGGTAACACTGAAGCTTTCTTT.

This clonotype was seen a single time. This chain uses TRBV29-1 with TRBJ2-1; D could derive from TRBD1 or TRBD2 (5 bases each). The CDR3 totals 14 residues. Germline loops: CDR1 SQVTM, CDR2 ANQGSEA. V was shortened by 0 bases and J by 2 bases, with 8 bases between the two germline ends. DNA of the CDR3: TGCAGCGTTGAAGAGGGACCAACCTACAATGAGCAGTTCTTC. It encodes CSVEEGPTYNEQFF.

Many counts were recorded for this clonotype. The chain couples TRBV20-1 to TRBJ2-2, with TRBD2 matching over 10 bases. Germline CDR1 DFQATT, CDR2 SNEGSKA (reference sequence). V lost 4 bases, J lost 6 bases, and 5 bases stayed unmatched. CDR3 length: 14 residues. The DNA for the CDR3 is TGCAGTGCTATGGCACTAGCGGGACCCGGGGAGCTGTTTTTT. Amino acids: CSAMALAGPGELFF.

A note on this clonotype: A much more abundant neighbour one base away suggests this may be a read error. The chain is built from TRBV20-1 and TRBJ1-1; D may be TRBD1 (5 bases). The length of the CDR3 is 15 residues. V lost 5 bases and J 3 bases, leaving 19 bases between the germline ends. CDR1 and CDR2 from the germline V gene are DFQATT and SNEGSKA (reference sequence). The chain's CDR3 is CSAGLPGLGHTEAFF. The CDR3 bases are TGCAGTGCTGGTCTCCCAGGGCTAGGGCACACTGAAGCTTTCTTT.

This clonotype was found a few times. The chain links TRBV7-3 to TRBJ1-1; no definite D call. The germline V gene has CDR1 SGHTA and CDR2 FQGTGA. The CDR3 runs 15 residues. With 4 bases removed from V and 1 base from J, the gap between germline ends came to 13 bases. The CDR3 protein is CASSSLLDQNTEAFF. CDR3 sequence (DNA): TGTGCCAGCAGCTCCCTTTTAGACCAGAACACTGAAGCTTTCTTT.

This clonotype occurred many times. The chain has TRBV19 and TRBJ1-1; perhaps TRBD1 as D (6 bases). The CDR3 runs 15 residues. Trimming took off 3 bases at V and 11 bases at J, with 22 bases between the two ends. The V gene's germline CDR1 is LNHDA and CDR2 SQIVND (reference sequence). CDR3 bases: TGTGCCAGTAGTATCCCCCGGGACAACGGAGAGAGCGCTTTCTTT. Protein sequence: CASSIPRDNGESAFF.

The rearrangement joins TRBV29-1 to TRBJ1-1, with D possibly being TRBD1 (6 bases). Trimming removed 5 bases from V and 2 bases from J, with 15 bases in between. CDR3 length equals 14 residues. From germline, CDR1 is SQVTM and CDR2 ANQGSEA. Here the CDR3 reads CSVTDRPGNTEAFF. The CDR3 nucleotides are TGCAGCGTTACAGACAGGCCAGGTAACACTGAAGCTTTCTTT. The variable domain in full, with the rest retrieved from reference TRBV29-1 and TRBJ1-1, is SAVISQKPSRDICQRGTSLTIQCQVDSQVTMMFWYRQQPGQSLTLIATANQGSEATYESGFVIDKFPISRPNLTFSTLTVSNMSPEDSSIYLCSVTDRPGNTEAFFGQGTRLTVV.

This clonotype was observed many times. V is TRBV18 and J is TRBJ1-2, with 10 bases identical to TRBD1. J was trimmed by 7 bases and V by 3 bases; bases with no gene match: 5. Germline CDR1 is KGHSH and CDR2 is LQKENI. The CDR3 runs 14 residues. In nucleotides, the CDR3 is TGTGCCAGCTCACCGTACCGGGACAGGGGTGGCTACACCTTC. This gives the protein CASSPYRDRGGYTF.

The CDR3 region has the DNA TGTGCCAGCAGCCTCGGGCGTCTAGCGGGAGTCAATGAGCAGTACTTC. Translating gives CASSLGRLAGVNEQYF. The rearrangement uses TRBV3-1 and TRBJ2-7; 10 bases are shared with TRBD2. V gave up 4 bases and J gave up 7 bases; unmatched junction bases: 13. Germline V gene sequence: CDR1 LGHDT, CDR2 YNNKEL (reference sequence). This CDR3 is built from 16 residues.

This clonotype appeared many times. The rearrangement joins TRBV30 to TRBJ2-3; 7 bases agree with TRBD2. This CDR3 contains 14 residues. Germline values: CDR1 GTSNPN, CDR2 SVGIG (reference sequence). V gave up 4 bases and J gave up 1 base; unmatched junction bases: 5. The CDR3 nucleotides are TGTGCCTGGATCCGAGCGGGACGCACAGATACGCAGTATTTT. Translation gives CAWIRAGRTDTQYF.

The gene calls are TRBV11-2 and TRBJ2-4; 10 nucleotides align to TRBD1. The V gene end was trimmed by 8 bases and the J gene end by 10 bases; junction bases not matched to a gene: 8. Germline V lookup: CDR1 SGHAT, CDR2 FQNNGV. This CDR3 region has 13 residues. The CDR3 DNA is TGTGCCAGCGGTACTGACAGGGGGCGGATTCAGTACTTC. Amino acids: CASGTDRGRIQYF.

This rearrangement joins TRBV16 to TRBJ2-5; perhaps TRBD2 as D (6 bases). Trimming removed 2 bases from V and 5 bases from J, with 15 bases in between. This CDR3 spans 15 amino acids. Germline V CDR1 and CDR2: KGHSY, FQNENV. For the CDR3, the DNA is TGTGCCAGCAGCCAAGGCGGGAATCGGGTTGAGACCCAGTACTTC. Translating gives CASSQGGNRVETQYF.

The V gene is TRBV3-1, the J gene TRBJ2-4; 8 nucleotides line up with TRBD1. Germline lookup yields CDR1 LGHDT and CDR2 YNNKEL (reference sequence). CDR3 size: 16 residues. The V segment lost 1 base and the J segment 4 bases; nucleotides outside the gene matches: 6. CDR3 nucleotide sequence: TGTGCCAGCAGCCAAGTCCGGACAGGGAATAAAAACATTCAGTACTTC. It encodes CASSQVRTGNKNIQYF.

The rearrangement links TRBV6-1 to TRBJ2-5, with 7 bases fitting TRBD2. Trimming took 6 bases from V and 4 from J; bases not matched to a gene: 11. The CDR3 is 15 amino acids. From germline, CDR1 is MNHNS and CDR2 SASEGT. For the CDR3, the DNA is TGTGCCAGCAGGTGGGAGGGGCCTATGGGAGAGACCCAGTACTTC. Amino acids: CASRWEGPMGETQYF.